This paragraph reports one TCR beta chain. The target antigen is unknown. With 2 bases removed from V and 2 bases from J, the gap between germline ends came to 3 bases. This CDR3 region has 12 residues. Germline V gene lookup returns CDR1 MDHEN and CDR2 SYDVKM. The data belong to a study of OX40 agonist ivuxolimab in advanced cancers. Study-level background: Patients assigned to dose escalation were diagnosed with hepatocellular carcinoma, melanoma, renal cell or head and neck cancer. Two cutaneous melanoma patients and one hepatocellular carcinoma patient, three in all, had partial responses.

The assay was immunoSEQ multiplex PCR, and TCRdb's table has in-frame clones only and misses some. The repertoire consists of about 90,000 clones, with around 85% occurring once and the leading ten covering over 0.2%. Study-level findings and limits: Some of the lowest clonal expansion was seen in partial responders at 0.1-3.0 mg/kg. Expanded clones were, on average, more numerous in CD8+ T cells than in CD4+.

This clonotype was obtained from an adult with an advanced solid tumor such as melanoma, head and neck, liver or kidney cancer. Material: CD4+ or CD8+ T cells sorted from blood, obtained in a trial of the OX40 agonist ivuxolimab. The chain employs TRBV28 and TRBJ1-1; the D is unclear. The CDR3 region has the DNA TGTGCCAGCAGTTTAATAAACACTGAAGCTTTCTTT. Protein sequence: CASSLINTEAFF. Combining the CDR3 with reference TRBV28 and TRBJ1-1 gives the whole variable domain DVKVTQSSRYLVKRTGEKVFLECVQDMDHENMFWYRQDPGLGLRLIYFSYDVKMKEKGDIPEGYSVSREKKERFSLILESASTNQTSMYLCASSLINTEAFFGQGTRLTVV.